This T cell receptor beta chain comes out of a study of CD8 T cells in Susac syndrome (dated by TCRdb to about 2019). With respect to the entire study: Repertoire sequencing was used to test whether CD8+ T cell activation and differentiation in Susac syndrome was antigen driven.

High-throughput TCR beta sequencing profiled peripheral blood CD8+ and CD4+ T cells from healthy donors, Susac syndrome patients and multiple sclerosis patients. Healthy donors were age- and sex-matched controls. Bulk CD8+ and CD4+ T cells were purified by magnetic negative isolation, whereas CD8+ TEMRA cells were enriched by FACS. Blood was collected in EDTA tubes and processed within 24 hours, with PBMCs isolated through density gradient centrifugation. PBMCs intended for TCR sequencing were frozen in liquid nitrogen and were later thawed in a 37 degrees C water bath. Purity of sorted or isolated CD4+, CD8+ and CD8+ TEMRA cells was at least 90%. Of note for this clonotype: This receptor's antigen is unknown. Base quality data are lacking; no much larger clone is found one base away.

V loses 4 bases at its end and J loses 8 bases; junction bases beyond the gene matches: 10. Sequences MNHNS (CDR1) and SASEGT (CDR2) are obtained from the germline V gene. Counted from cysteine to phenylalanine, this CDR3 has 16 amino acids. Kept here is only the CDR3 DNA, which spans 48 bases and is read in frame from base 1. The full study reports these points: The number of individuals in the TCR sequencing and HLA analysis was acknowledged as relatively small.

RNA was extracted using the RNeasy kit, and about 0.5 to 1 microgram was reverse transcribed with random hexamers. The immunoSEQ multiplex PCR assay, covering 54 Vbeta and 13 Jbeta segments, was used to amplify TCR beta CDR3 regions. PCR amplification bias was corrected by using a synthetic template baseline for primer optimization and computational correction. For the original study's pipeline: Reads were annotated to V, D and J genes according to IMGT and were analyzed with immunoSEQ Analyzer, with only productive sequences retained. Clonality was calculated as one minus the Shannon entropy normalized by log2 of the number of productive unique sequences. For each patient and control, public and private clones were evaluated among the 100 most prevalent clones. Clones were defined as Susac-specific if absent from the healthy and MS cohorts, from 1052 published viral clones and from other ImmuneACCESS disease sequences. TCRdb ran its own pipeline on the public reads, namely fastp trimming at Q25 and MiXCR clone calling, and kept in-frame beta chains. Rows merge per CDR3 protein into single entries with the most common DNA and genes. What appears here as the V and J calls and clone size reflects TCRdb's work, not the paper's. This sample is represented by 120,000 to 150,000 distinct CDR3 sequences; less than 95% of them were singletons. Over 0.07% of the sample rests with the top ten.

The sequence was collected from a human donor in good health. Recombination connected TRBV6-1 to TRBJ2-1; 11 junctional bases match TRBD1. Sequencing used CD4+ T cells from PBMCs. The nucleotide sequence is TGTGCCAGCAGTGGTCCCGGGACAGGGGGTGTGGATGAGCAGTTCTTC. Its amino acids are CASSGPGTGGVDEQFF.